This T cell receptor beta chain comes out of a study of blood T cell repertoires in COVID-19. The wider study: Acute and convalescent COVID-19 specimens originated in the United States, Italy and Spain. PBMCs, B-cell-depleted T cells, or T cells provided the cDNA or gDNA that made up the material.

Germline trimming cut 1 base from V and 10 bases from J; bases unmatched to any gene: 11. The CDR3 spans 15 residues. Germline lookup yields CDR1 SGHKS and CDR2 YYEKEE (reference sequence). Measured with immunoSEQ multiplex PCR; TCRdb has only the in-frame clones, and not every one. The data show 150,000 to 200,000 clones, around 80% seen once. Patients of the Seattle cohort, enrolled during active infection, were followed longitudinally. The chain employs TRBV5-5 and TRBJ2-1, with 7 bases fitting TRBD2. The sample consisted of peripheral blood. This TCR was sampled from an elderly woman with COVID-19, enrolled during active disease. Written as DNA, the CDR3 is TGTGCCAGCAGCTTGTCCGGGACTATCGCGGGGGAGCAGTTCTTC. This gives the protein CASSLSGTIAGEQFF.